The next 22 T cell receptor beta chains were all read from a single sample in a study of T cell repertoires in cytomegalovirus infection. One entry per CDR3 protein, called by TCRdb with MiXCR from the reads. The repertoire holds some 170,000 distinct CDR3 sequences, with 17% as singletons. Sequencing input: CD8+ T cells from PBMCs. The receptors here all came from a human donor in good health (CMV status not recorded). Some clones in this sample may be carry-over from other donors' samples.

The table lists this clonotype with a few counts. The genes are TRBV28 and TRBJ2-7, with 9 bases identical to TRBD1. The V and J ends lost 4 bases and 5 bases, in that order; junction bases with no gene match: 9. The CDR3 runs to 15 residues. The V gene's germline CDR1 is MDHEN and CDR2 SYDVKM. The CDR3 region has the DNA TGTGCCAGCAGTTCAAATAACAGGGGGCTAAACGAGCAGTACTTC. Protein sequence: CASSSNNRGLNEQYF.

The chain couples TRBV6-2 or TRBV6-3 to TRBJ1-5, with TRBD1 identical over 9 bases. The CDR3 runs to 15 residues. Losses at the gene ends were 5 bases for V and 6 bases for J; bases not matched to a gene: 8. Germline V gives CDR1 MNHEY, CDR2 SVGEGT. CDR3 region: CASSTGTGRRQPQHF. The CDR3 coding sequence is TGTGCCAGCAGTACCGGGACAGGGAGGCGTCAGCCCCAGCATTTT.

The chain's CDR3 is CSAGQGRSGANVLTF. CDR3 nucleotide sequence: TGCAGCGCTGGACAGGGCCGCTCTGGGGCCAACGTCCTGACTTTC. The genes are TRBV29-1 and TRBJ2-6; 8 bases agree with TRBD1. The CDR3 runs to 15 residues. The germline V gene has CDR1 SQVTM and CDR2 ANQGSEA. V gave up 7 bases and J gave up 0 bases; unmatched junction bases: 5.

This clonotype has a count of ten or more. The chain employs TRBV7-2 and TRBJ2-3, with 12 bases that match TRBD1. The CDR3 loop spans 19 amino acids. The trim removed 5 bases at V and 1 base at J, leaving 13 bases unmatched. Germline-derived CDR1 and CDR2 are SGHTA and FQGNSA. The CDR3 DNA sequence: TGTGCCAGCAGCCAACACCCGGGACAGGGGGCGGTTGGCACAGATACGCAGTATTTT. Translated, it gives CASSQHPGQGAVGTDTQYF.

This chain links TRBV3-1 with TRBJ2-7; D call uncertain. In germline, CDR1 is LGHDT, CDR2 YNNKEL (reference sequence). The V gene lost 0 bases and the J gene lost 3 bases, with 15 bases spanning the gap. This CDR3 is built from 16 residues. The DNA of the CDR3 is TGTGCCAGCAGCCAAGATGGAGCCATCAGGAGCTACGAGCAGTACTTC. Protein: CASSQDGAIRSYEQYF.

The chain has TRBV11-2 and TRBJ1-5, with D hard to call. CDR1 and CDR2 from the germline V gene are SGHAT and FQNNGV. V was cut by 6 bases and J by 4 bases, with 16 bases left in between. CDR3 length: 15 amino acids. DNA for the CDR3: TGTGCCAGCAGTTCGGAAGGACGTCGAAATCAGCCCCAGCATTTT. It is translated as CASSSEGRRNQPQHF. The variable domain in full, with the rest retrieved from reference TRBV11-2 and TRBJ1-5, is EAGVAQSPRYKIIEKRQSVAFWCNPISGHATLYWYQQILGQGPKLLIQFQNNGVVDDSQLPKDRFSAERLKGVDSTLKIQPAKLEDSAVYLCASSSEGRRNQPQHFGDGTRLSIL.

There are a few counts of this clonotype. This CDR3 is CASSLNVPGNEQFF. DNA of the CDR3: TGTGCCAGCAGCTTAAATGTTCCCGGAAATGAGCAGTTCTTC. This chain joins TRBV7-9 and TRBJ2-1; D remains unclear. V lost 2 bases and J lost 7, with 12 bases in between. This CDR3 region has 14 residues. Germline CDR1 reads SEHNR; CDR2 reads FQNEAQ (reference sequence).

This chain uses TRBV6-4 with TRBJ1-5, with no clear D. The CDR3 consists of 12 residues. Germline values: CDR1 MRHNA, CDR2 SNTAGT. V lost 2 bases, J lost 10 bases, and 9 bases lay in between. CDR3 in amino acids: CASSDLPEPQHF. DNA of the CDR3: TGTGCCAGCAGTGACCTCCCGGAACCCCAGCATTTT.

This chain links TRBV6-2 or TRBV6-3 with TRBJ2-1; TRBD2 matches at 8 bases. V gave up 2 bases and J gave up 9 bases; unmatched junction bases: 6. This CDR3 contains 14 residues. Germline CDR1 is MNHEY and CDR2 is SVGEGT. The CDR3 coding sequence is TGTGCCAGCAGTTACAGGGGCGGGGGGCGTGAGCAGTTCTTC. Its protein is CASSYRGGGREQFF.

This chain uses TRBV7-2 with TRBJ1-2, with 11 bases lining up with TRBD1. There are 16 residues in the CDR3. The trim removed 5 bases at V and 8 bases at J, leaving 13 bases unmatched. The germline V gene encodes CDR1 SGHTA and CDR2 FQGNSA. The CDR3 protein is CASSALLGQGARGYTF. CDR3 sequence (DNA): TGTGCCAGCAGCGCACTCTTAGGACAGGGGGCGCGGGGCTACACCTTC. The full variable domain, its missing parts supplied by reference TRBV7-2 and TRBJ1-2, is GAGVSQSPSNKVTEKGKDVELRCDPISGHTALYWYRQSLGQGLEFLIYFQGNSAPDKSGLPSDRFSAERTGGSVSTLTIQRTQQEDSAVYLCASSALLGQGARGYTFGSGTRLTVV.

This clonotype was detected only a few times. The chain has TRBV7-2 and TRBJ2-1; D may match TRBD1 or TRBD2 (6 bases each). The ends were cut back, 0 bases at V and 4 bases at J, with 13 bases in the middle. The CDR3 has 16 amino acids. Germline V gives CDR1 SGHTA, CDR2 FQGNSA. CDR3 amino acids: CASSLADGGAYNEQFF. DNA for the CDR3: TGTGCCAGCAGCTTAGCAGACGGGGGCGCTTACAATGAGCAGTTCTTC. Full variable domain (remainder filled in from reference TRBV7-2 and TRBJ2-1): GAGVSQSPSNKVTEKGKDVELRCDPISGHTALYWYRQSLGQGLEFLIYFQGNSAPDKSGLPSDRFSAERTGGSVSTLTIQRTQQEDSAVYLCASSLADGGAYNEQFFGPGTRLTVL.

V gene TRBV20-1 combines with J gene TRBJ1-3; D is uncertain. Trimming took 7 bases from V and 0 from J, leaving 7 bases between them. The germline gives CDR1 DFQATT, CDR2 SNEGSKA (reference sequence). The CDR3 loop spans 12 amino acids. The CDR3 here is CSVSGSGNTIYF. In DNA form, the CDR3 reads TGCAGTGTATCGGGCTCTGGAAACACCATATATTTT.

This clonotype was detected only a few times. The chain joins TRBV12-3 or TRBV12-4 to TRBJ1-6; TRBD1 matches at 9 bases. The CDR3 is made up of 15 amino acids. V lost 7 bases and J lost 8; bases outside the gene matches: 9. CDR3 bases: TGTGCCAGCATGACCCGGGACAGGGTTGATTCACCCCTCCACTTT. Protein product: CASMTRDRVDSPLHF.

This chain uses TRBV12-3 or TRBV12-4 with TRBJ2-1; D is unresolved. Trimming stripped 3 bases from V and 2 bases from J, with 14 bases between. This CDR3 spans 16 amino acids. CDR3 loop: CASSLIGHNPYNEQFF. CDR3 nucleotides: TGTGCCAGCAGTTTGATCGGCCACAACCCCTACAATGAGCAGTTCTTC.

V usage is TRBV4-1 and J usage is TRBJ2-7, with 8 bases that match TRBD2. Germline V gene sequence: CDR1 MGHRA, CDR2 YSYEKL. J lost 7 bases, V lost 4 bases, and 9 bases had no gene match. The CDR3 length is 14 residues. DNA for the CDR3: TGCGCCAGCAGCCCCCCGGCGGGGGGAGGTGAGCAGTACTTC. It translates to CASSPPAGGGEQYF.

This chain joins TRBV2 and TRBJ2-1; no clear D. From germline, CDR1 is SNHLY and CDR2 FYNNEI. CDR3 size: 17 residues. V shed 5 bases and J shed 0 bases, with 17 bases lying between them. CDR3 nucleotides: TGTGCCAGCAGTAGACTTGCCCCACAGAGCTCCTACAATGAGCAGTTCTTC. It specifies CASSRLAPQSSYNEQFF.

The J gene is TRBJ2-7, the V gene TRBV7-9; TRBD2 agrees at 7 bases. The CDR3 extends over 15 amino acids. CDR1 is SEHNR, CDR2 FQNEAQ, per germline (reference sequence). V shed 5 bases, J shed 3 bases, and the junction held 10 bases outside the gene matches. DNA of the CDR3: TGTGCCAGCAGCGCCCCGGGGGAGGGACGCTACGAGCAGTACTTC. Translating gives CASSAPGEGRYEQYF.

This clonotype was counted between two and nine times. The chain combines TRBV7-8 with TRBJ1-2; D remains ambiguous. The CDR3 consists of 18 residues. The germline gives CDR1 SGHVS, CDR2 FQNEAQ. Trimming shortened V by 1 base and J by 8 bases, and 26 bases separated the two germline ends. CDR3 protein: CASSLGLLRTDAAYGYTF. The CDR3 DNA reads as TGTGCCAGCAGCTTAGGATTGCTGCGGACCGACGCGGCTTACGGCTACACCTTC.

The sample holds a few counts of this clonotype. The chain uses TRBV5-6 and TRBJ2-6, with D perhaps TRBD1 (5 bases). Germline V gene data show CDR1 as SGHDT and CDR2 as YYEEEE. The CDR3 has 18 amino acids. Trimming removed 0 bases from V and 0 bases from J, with 13 bases in between. CDR3 in amino acids: CASSLDQGLSSGANVLTF. In nucleotides, the CDR3 is TGTGCCAGCAGCTTGGATCAGGGTCTGAGCTCTGGGGCCAACGTCCTGACTTTC. Looking up the rest from reference TRBV5-6 and TRBJ2-6 gives the full variable domain: DAGVTQSPTHLIKTRGQQVTLRCSPKSGHDTVSWYQQALGQGPQFIFQYYEEEERQRGNFPDRFSGHQFPNYSSELNVNALLLGDSALYLCASSLDQGLSSGANVLTFGAGSRLTVL.

The rearrangement uses TRBV7-9 and TRBJ1-2, with D perhaps TRBD1 (6 bases). Germline loops: CDR1 SEHNR, CDR2 FQNEAQ (reference sequence). V lost 5 bases to trimming and J lost 4 bases, with 23 bases between them. This CDR3 has 17 residues. CDR3: CASSHRARQGPGYGYTF. In DNA, the CDR3 is TGTGCCAGCAGCCACCGAGCTCGTCAGGGGCCGGGCTATGGCTACACCTTC.

Only a few counts were recorded for this clonotype. V usage is TRBV7-9 and J usage is TRBJ1-1; D is unresolved. This CDR3 is built from 13 residues. Germline V gives CDR1 SEHNR, CDR2 FQNEAQ (reference sequence). V lost 5 bases and J 4 bases, leaving 11 bases between the germline ends. The CDR3 spells CASSPMGSTEAFF. Written as DNA, the CDR3 is TGTGCCAGCAGCCCCATGGGGAGCACTGAAGCTTTCTTT.

The chain employs TRBV7-3 and TRBJ2-2, with no clear D. The germline V gene has CDR1 SGHTA and CDR2 FQGTGA. Trimming left V 2 bases short and J 2 bases short, with 15 bases between. The CDR3 is made up of 17 amino acids. The DNA of the CDR3 is TGTGCCAGCAGCTTATCTGGCCCCCGAGCAAACACCGGGGAGCTGTTTTTT. The encoded protein is CASSLSGPRANTGELFF.